This TCR beta chain appears in the sequencing data of a study of blood T cell repertoires in COVID-19. Per germline, CDR1 SGDLS and CDR2 YYNGEE. This CDR3 spans 13 amino acids. With 4 bases clipped from V and 5 bases from J, the junction kept 5 bases outside the gene matches. For this clone: At the DNA level, this CDR3 is encoded by other sequences in the same sample as well.

Produced via immunoSEQ multiplex PCR; TCRdb's table is partial and in-frame only. This table has about 95,000 clones, roughly 89% appearing once. The specimen sequenced was peripheral blood. The TCR comes from a man aged 60-69 years with COVID-19, enrolled during active disease. The chain is built from TRBV9 and TRBJ2-5; the match to TRBD1 covers 7 bases. The DNA for the CDR3 is TGTGCCAGCAGCTTCACAGGGGCGGAGACCCAGTACTTC. Amino acids: CASSFTGAETQYF.